The 6 T cell receptor beta chains listed next were all sequenced from one sample in a study of cytomegalovirus exposure and HLA in healthy donors. PCR involved 60 Vbeta and 13 Jbeta primers. Profiled with immunoSEQ multiplex PCR; TCRdb holds only in-frame clones, not every one. The sample records 95,000 to 110,000 clones, roughly 76% being singletons. Sequenced material: PBMCs. These TCRs come from a man aged 18 to 30 in good health and CMV-seronegative.

The V gene is TRBV5-1, the J gene TRBJ2-3; 9 nucleotides match TRBD2. This CDR3 contains 13 residues. The germline gives CDR1 SGHRS, CDR2 YFSETQ. V was clipped by 4 bases and J by 6 bases; unmatched bases: 3. CDR3 nucleotide sequence: TGCGCCAGCAGCCACGCGGGGGGGGATACGCAGTATTTT. Translation: CASSHAGGDTQYF.

The gene calls are TRBV4-3 and TRBJ2-5; weak D call: TRBD2 (5 bases). The V gene's germline CDR1 is LGHNA and CDR2 YSLEER. V was pared by 6 bases and J by 5 bases, with 16 bases between. CDR3 size: 14 residues. The CDR3, as DNA: TGCGCCAGCAGTCCGTCCAGGAGAGGGGAGACCCAGTACTTC. Residues: CASSPSRRGETQYF.

The V call is TRBV6-4, the J call TRBJ2-1; 8 bases fit TRBD1. With V trimmed by 2 bases and J by 7 bases, 10 bases remained unmatched. The CDR3 loop spans 16 amino acids. CDR1 and CDR2 (germline): MRHNA, SNTAGT. CDR3 nucleotides: TGTGCCAGCAGTGACGGCAAGCAGGGGGCATTGAATGAGCAGTTCTTC. Its protein is CASSDGKQGALNEQFF.

The chain recombines TRBV7-2 with TRBJ2-7; D may be TRBD2 (6 bases). Germline lookup yields CDR1 SGHTA and CDR2 FQGNSA. V was shortened by 1 base and J by 4 bases, with 11 bases between the two germline ends. The CDR3 consists of 14 residues. CDR3 sequence (DNA): TGTGCCAGCAGCTTAGAGTGGGGGGAGTACGAGCAGTACTTC. Translation gives CASSLEWGEYEQYF. The complete variable domain, with remaining parts taken from reference TRBV7-2 and TRBJ2-7, reads GAGVSQSPSNKVTEKGKDVELRCDPISGHTALYWYRQSLGQGLEFLIYFQGNSAPDKSGLPSDRFSAERTGGSVSTLTIQRTQQEDSAVYLCASSLEWGEYEQYFGPGTRLTVT.

Notes on this clone: A junction boundary mismatches the germline segment, possibly from a read error. This sequence joins TRBV7-2 and TRBJ2-7, with 11 bases lining up with TRBD1. The germline gives CDR1 SGHTA, CDR2 FQGNSA. The CDR3 is 11 residues long. This chain's CDR3 is CASSRGGTGGF. The CDR3, as DNA: TGTGCCAGCAGCCGGGGTGGGACAGGGGGGTTC.

CDR3 nucleotide sequence: TGCGCCAGCAGCCAAGGTCGCCAGGTCCGCACTGATTCACCCCTCCACTTT. Translation: CASSQGRQVRTDSPLHF. The chain joins TRBV4-3 to TRBJ1-6; unclear D gene. Trimming removed 1 base at V and 8 bases at J, with 18 bases between. Germline V gene sequence: CDR1 LGHNA, CDR2 YSLEER. CDR3 length: 17 residues.